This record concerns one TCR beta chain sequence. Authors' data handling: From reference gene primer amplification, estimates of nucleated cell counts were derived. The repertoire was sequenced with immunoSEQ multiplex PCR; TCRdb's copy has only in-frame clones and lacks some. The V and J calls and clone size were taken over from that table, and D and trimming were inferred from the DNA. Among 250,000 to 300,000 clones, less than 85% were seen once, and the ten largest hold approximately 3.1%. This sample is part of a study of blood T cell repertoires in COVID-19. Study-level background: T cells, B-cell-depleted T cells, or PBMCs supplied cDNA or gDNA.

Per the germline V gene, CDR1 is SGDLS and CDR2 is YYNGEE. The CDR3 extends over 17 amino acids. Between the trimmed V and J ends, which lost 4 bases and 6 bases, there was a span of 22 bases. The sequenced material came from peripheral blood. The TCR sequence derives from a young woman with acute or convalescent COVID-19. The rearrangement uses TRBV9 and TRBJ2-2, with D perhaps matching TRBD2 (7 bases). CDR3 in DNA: TGTGCCAGCAGCCCCGGCCGGGGGGCCGCCTCCCCCGGGGAGCTGTTTTTT. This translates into CASSPGRGAASPGELFF. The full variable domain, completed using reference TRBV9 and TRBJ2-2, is DSGVTQTPKHLITATGQRVTLRCSPRSGDLSVYWYQQSLDQGLQFLIQYYNGEERAKGNILERFSAQQFPDLHSELNLSSLELGDSALYFCASSPGRGAASPGELFFGEGSRLTVL.